The 8 T cell receptor beta chains reported below all come from one sample, sequenced in a study of T cell changes during pregnancy in multiple sclerosis (dated by TCRdb to about 2019). Preparation of the library involved the immunoSEQ multiplex PCR assay. TCRdb retrieved this table from immuneACCESS and kept in-frame rearrangements only. Not all clones are present; in checked studies, unresolved V genes account for under half, and no reason is known for the remainder. The sample table shows around 37,000 clones, and roughly 90% are seen once. More than 20% of the sample goes to the ten largest clones. The sample in question was CD8+ T cells from peripheral blood mononuclear cells, obtained before pregnancy. Source of these receptors: a female donor with multiple sclerosis, enrolled in a pregnancy study.

CDR3 sequence reads: CASLRGREQYF. As DNA, the CDR3 is TGTGCCAGCCTCAGGGGGCGCGAGCAGTACTTC. V usage is TRBV27 and J usage is TRBJ2-7, with TRBD1 matching 8 bases. CDR3 length: 11 amino acids. Germline V gene sequence: CDR1 MNHEY, CDR2 SMNVEV (reference sequence). Trimming took 8 bases from V and 6 from J; bases not matched to a gene: 3.

This chain links TRBV7-9 with TRBJ2-1, with 9 bases identical to TRBD2. There are 18 residues in the CDR3. After removal of 6 bases from V and 6 bases from J, the junction contained 18 bases not matched to a gene. Per the germline V gene, CDR1 is SEHNR and CDR2 is FQNEAQ (reference sequence). CDR3 nucleotide sequence: TGTGCCAGCAGACCTGTGGGGGCGGGAGGGAAGGGGGCCAATGAGCAGTTCTTC. Translated: CASRPVGAGGKGANEQFF.

The rearrangement joins TRBV7-9 to TRBJ2-7; unclear D gene. V gave up 5 bases and J gave up 2 bases, with 16 bases separating them. Germline V gene data show CDR1 as SEHNR and CDR2 as FQNEAQ (reference sequence). CDR3 size: 15 residues. Written as DNA, the CDR3 is TGTGCCAGCAGCCCCGTGGCCAGAGGCACCTACGAGCAGTACTTC. The encoded protein is CASSPVARGTYEQYF.

The gene calls are TRBV5-1 and TRBJ2-1, with 7 nucleotides matching TRBD1. Germline values: CDR1 SGHRS, CDR2 YFSETQ. Trimming removed 6 bases from V and 5 bases from J; junction bases left unmatched: 5. The CDR3 contains 13 residues. The CDR3 is CASKSTGDNEQFF. The CDR3, as DNA: TGCGCCAGCAAAAGTACAGGGGACAATGAGCAGTTCTTC.

This clone was counted a single time. V and J are TRBV28 and TRBJ2-3, with D possibly being TRBD1 (5 bases). Germline CDR1 reads MDHEN; CDR2 reads SYDVKM. The CDR3 has 13 residues. Trimming shortened V by 5 bases and J by 3 bases, and 9 bases separated the two germline ends. The CDR3 bases are TGTGCCAGCAGTCGACCAGGGACAGATACGCAGTATTTT. Its translation: CASSRPGTDTQYF. The variable domain in full, completed from reference TRBV28 and TRBJ2-3, reads DVKVTQSSRYLVKRTGEKVFLECVQDMDHENMFWYRQDPGLGLRLIYFSYDVKMKEKGDIPEGYSVSREKKERFSLILESASTNQTSMYLCASSRPGTDTQYFGPGTRLTVL.

The V call is TRBV7-3, the J call TRBJ2-1; 7 bases are shared with TRBD2. The CDR3 is 18 amino acids. V shed 4 bases, J shed 1 base, and the junction held 13 bases outside the gene matches. Per the germline V gene, CDR1 is SGHTA and CDR2 is FQGTGA. The CDR3 protein is CASSSLVGAGDSYNEQFF. Here the CDR3 DNA reads TGTGCCAGCAGCTCATTGGTTGGTGCGGGAGATTCCTACAATGAGCAGTTCTTC.

The chain combines TRBV6-5 with TRBJ2-7, with TRBD1 matching 10 bases. The CDR3 runs to 15 residues. Germline CDR1 is MNHEY and CDR2 is SVGAGI. V shed 0 bases, J shed 2 bases, and the junction held 1 base outside the gene matches. The CDR3 loop reads CASSYSGQGAYEQYF. The CDR3 DNA is TGTGCCAGCAGTTACTCTGGACAGGGGGCCTACGAGCAGTACTTC.

Here the CDR3 DNA reads TGTGCCAGCAGTTACTCGAGTGCAGGGCCGGGCTACACCTTC. This translates into CASSYSSAGPGYTF. V gene TRBV6-6 combines with J gene TRBJ1-2; possible D gene TRBD1, 5 bases. Germline values: CDR1 MNHNY, CDR2 SVGAGI (reference sequence). CDR3 length: 14 residues. V was shortened by 0 bases and J by 8 bases, with 13 bases between the two germline ends.